Reported below is one TCR beta chain. The data are from a study of OX40 agonist ivuxolimab in advanced cancers. Study details: Having had anti-PD-1, anti-PD-L1 or anti-CTLA-4 therapy before was allowed, and roughly 40% had some.

From germline, CDR1 is MDHEN and CDR2 SYDVKM. CDR3 size: 13 residues. Trimming stripped 6 bases from V and 4 bases from J, with 12 bases between. Profiling relied on immunoSEQ multiplex PCR, and the TCRdb table lists in-frame clones only, not all of them. The data show roughly 88,000 clones, approximately 89% seen once. This TCR came from an adult with an advanced solid tumor such as melanoma, head and neck, liver or kidney cancer. V usage is TRBV28 and J usage is TRBJ1-1, with a weak D call TRBD1 (6 bases). The sequences come from CD4+ or CD8+ T cells sorted from blood, collected in a trial of the OX40 agonist ivuxolimab. CDR3 region: CASSRDTVTEAFF. The CDR3 bases are TGTGCCAGCAGCCGGGACACGGTCACTGAAGCTTTCTTT.